This is a list of T cell receptor beta chains from one sample in a study of OX40 agonist ivuxolimab in advanced cancers. Some clones are missing from TCRdb's copy, which holds only in-frame ones; the method was immunoSEQ multiplex PCR. This table has roughly 68,000 clones, 75% to 90% appearing once. The specimen was CD4+ or CD8+ T cells sorted from blood, collected in a trial of the OX40 agonist ivuxolimab. The receptors shown here come from an adult with an advanced solid tumor such as melanoma, head and neck, liver or kidney cancer. Both conserved end residues are part of each CDR3. D genes are given only for firm matches. Rows give clone size only sometimes, using once, few, many, or a class for an expanded clone.

abundance: NA
v_gene: TRBV6-5
d_gene: NA
j_gene: TRBJ2-4
CDR3aa: CASSLGGSNIQYF

abundance: NA
v_gene: TRBV14
d_gene: TRBD1
j_gene: TRBJ2-2
CDR3aa: CASSLDRGLATGELFF

abundance: NA
v_gene: TRBV5-6
d_gene: TRBD2
j_gene: TRBJ2-5
CDR3aa: CASSKYLADGEETQYF

abundance: NA
v_gene: TRBV5-8
d_gene: TRBD1
j_gene: TRBJ2-1
CDR3aa: CASSLRDRVRNEQFF

abundance: NA
v_gene: TRBV30
d_gene: NA
j_gene: TRBJ1-1
CDR3aa: CAWSRNTEAFF

abundance: NA
v_gene: TRBV5-8
d_gene: NA
j_gene: TRBJ1-2
CDR3aa: CASSLSVDGYTF

abundance: NA
v_gene: TRBV10-3
d_gene: NA
j_gene: TRBJ2-7
CDR3aa: CAISESIHEQYF

abundance: NA
v_gene: TRBV10-3
d_gene: TRBD1
j_gene: TRBJ2-1
CDR3aa: CAISEPGQGYNEQFF

abundance: NA
v_gene: TRBV7-2
d_gene: TRBD2
j_gene: TRBJ2-7
CDR3aa: CASSFSGGYYEQYF

abundance: NA
v_gene: TRBV5-6
d_gene: NA
j_gene: TRBJ1-1
CDR3aa: CASSLMNTEAFF

abundance: NA
v_gene: TRBV5-6
d_gene: NA
j_gene: TRBJ1-1
CDR3aa: CASSYGGDTEAFF

abundance: NA
v_gene: TRBV4-2
d_gene: NA
j_gene: TRBJ2-3
CDR3aa: CASSQDRVDVDTQYF

abundance: NA
v_gene: TRBV21-1
d_gene: NA
j_gene: TRBJ2-1
CDR3aa: CASSKARGAGGVRNYEQFF

abundance: NA
v_gene: TRBV27
d_gene: TRBD1
j_gene: TRBJ1-5
CDR3aa: CASRGLFGNQPQHF

abundance: NA
v_gene: TRBV6-1
d_gene: NA
j_gene: TRBJ1-1
CDR3aa: CASSEPGPQGSIEAFF

abundance: NA
v_gene: TRBV9
d_gene: NA
j_gene: TRBJ2-7
CDR3aa: CASSPTDGTYEQYF

abundance: NA
v_gene: TRBV29-1
d_gene: NA
j_gene: TRBJ1-2
CDR3aa: CSATEGGGYGYTF

abundance: NA
v_gene: TRBV28
d_gene: NA
j_gene: TRBJ1-1
CDR3aa: CASGDGGTNEAFF

abundance: NA
v_gene: TRBV5-4
d_gene: TRBD1
j_gene: TRBJ1-1
CDR3aa: CASSLVQGVNTEAFF

abundance: NA
v_gene: TRBV7-6
d_gene: TRBD1
j_gene: TRBJ1-1
CDR3aa: CASSLSAGTGSSMNTEAFF

abundance: NA
v_gene: TRBV7-3
d_gene: TRBD2
j_gene: TRBJ2-7
CDR3aa: CASSEMGSGAFSEQYF

abundance: NA
v_gene: TRBV27
d_gene: TRBD2
j_gene: TRBJ2-5
CDR3aa: CASSLSRGGRETQYF

abundance: NA
v_gene: TRBV7-7
d_gene: NA
j_gene: TRBJ1-3
CDR3aa: CASSLAGIGNTIYF

abundance: NA
v_gene: TRBV5-4
d_gene: TRBD1
j_gene: TRBJ2-7
CDR3aa: CASSTWTGGDEQYF

abundance: NA
v_gene: TRBV19
d_gene: NA
j_gene: TRBJ1-2
CDR3aa: CASTPALGHYGYTF

abundance: NA
v_gene: TRBV27
d_gene: NA
j_gene: TRBJ1-2
CDR3aa: CASSPTGNYGYTF

abundance: NA
v_gene: TRBV27
d_gene: NA
j_gene: TRBJ2-2
CDR3aa: CASISYTGELFF

abundance: NA
v_gene: TRBV25-1
d_gene: NA
j_gene: TRBJ2-2
CDR3aa: CATWGGAGELFF

abundance: NA
v_gene: TRBV30
d_gene: NA
j_gene: TRBJ2-7
CDR3aa: CAWSAVYEQYF

abundance: NA
v_gene: TRBV6-5
d_gene: TRBD2
j_gene: TRBJ2-7
CDR3aa: CASSYIAGGLDDEQYF

abundance: NA
v_gene: TRBV7-2
d_gene: NA
j_gene: TRBJ2-2
CDR3aa: CASSFLGGSNTGELFF

abundance: NA
v_gene: TRBV7-9
d_gene: NA
j_gene: TRBJ2-4
CDR3aa: CASSLVGRLNIQYF

abundance: NA
v_gene: TRBV11-3
d_gene: NA
j_gene: TRBJ2-5
CDR3aa: CASSPRGIDQETQYF

abundance: once
v_gene: TRBV2
d_gene: TRBD1
j_gene: TRBJ2-7
CDR3aa: CARSGQAYEQYF

abundance: NA
v_gene: TRBV11-3
d_gene: NA
j_gene: TRBJ2-7
CDR3aa: CASSQPPGYEQYF

abundance: once
v_gene: TRBV2
d_gene: NA
j_gene: TRBJ1-3
CDR3aa: CASSEGRGRNTIYF

abundance: NA
v_gene: TRBV27
d_gene: TRBD2
j_gene: TRBJ2-2
CDR3aa: CASSLLKLAGVDGELFF

abundance: NA
v_gene: TRBV29-1
d_gene: NA
j_gene: TRBJ2-1
CDR3aa: CSVAIALAGEQFF

abundance: NA
v_gene: TRBV4-1
d_gene: TRBD1
j_gene: TRBJ2-7
CDR3aa: CASSSRTGGYEQYF

abundance: medium-sized
v_gene: TRBV9
d_gene: NA
j_gene: TRBJ1-3
CDR3aa: CASSGRPSSGNTIYF

abundance: NA
v_gene: TRBV5-6
d_gene: NA
j_gene: TRBJ1-1
CDR3aa: CASGLRGEAFF

abundance: NA
v_gene: TRBV27
d_gene: NA
j_gene: TRBJ1-2
CDR3aa: CASRKTVNYGYTF

abundance: NA
v_gene: TRBV9
d_gene: NA
j_gene: TRBJ1-1
CDR3aa: CASSVGEGSVEAFF

abundance: many
v_gene: TRBV11-2
d_gene: TRBD1
j_gene: TRBJ1-6
CDR3aa: CASSLRTQGDSPLHF

abundance: NA
v_gene: TRBV7-6
d_gene: NA
j_gene: TRBJ2-1
CDR3aa: CASSLFKDEQFF

abundance: NA
v_gene: TRBV27
d_gene: NA
j_gene: TRBJ1-1
CDR3aa: CASSLSRGVGTEAFF

abundance: NA
v_gene: TRBV9
d_gene: TRBD1
j_gene: TRBJ1-1
CDR3aa: CASGGTGGYTEAFF

abundance: NA
v_gene: TRBV19
d_gene: NA
j_gene: TRBJ2-7
CDR3aa: CATGGDITYEQYF

abundance: NA
v_gene: TRBV27
d_gene: TRBD2
j_gene: TRBJ2-1
CDR3aa: CASRQPGLAVGEQFF

abundance: NA
v_gene: TRBV11-2
d_gene: NA
j_gene: TRBJ1-1
CDR3aa: CATASGVGNTEAFF

abundance: NA
v_gene: TRBV6-5
d_gene: TRBD1
j_gene: TRBJ1-2
CDR3aa: CASSSTGSNYGYTF

abundance: NA
v_gene: TRBV28
d_gene: TRBD1
j_gene: TRBJ2-2
CDR3aa: CASRLTGSMDTGELFF

abundance: NA
v_gene: TRBV19
d_gene: TRBD1
j_gene: TRBJ2-7
CDR3aa: CASSVWTGDEQYF

abundance: NA
v_gene: TRBV27
d_gene: NA
j_gene: TRBJ2-7
CDR3aa: CASSPLTGTASYEQYF

abundance: medium-sized
v_gene: TRBV5-6
d_gene: NA
j_gene: TRBJ1-1
CDR3aa: CASSLTWNTEAFF